This T cell receptor (beta chain) was documented in a study of siplizumab effects on memory and regulatory T cells. In this sample, this clone is large. V lost 0 bases, J lost 3 bases, and 12 bases lay in between. In germline, CDR1 is GTSNPN, CDR2 SVGIG (reference sequence). The CDR3 loop spans 14 amino acids. Assay used: immunoSEQ multiplex PCR; TCRdb lists only in-frame clones, some missing. The table lists 6,500 to 8,500 clones, around 70% of them singletons, with roughly 50% in the top ten. This clonotype originated in a human donor in good health. The sequencing input was effector memory CD8+ T cells sorted from blood. Subset noted: unstimulated CD8+ effector memory T cells. The chain employs TRBV30 and TRBJ2-7; possibly TRBD1 for D (6 bases). CDR3 region: CAWSVPGEHYEQYF. For the CDR3, the DNA is TGTGCCTGGAGTGTACCAGGGGAGCACTACGAGCAGTACTTC.